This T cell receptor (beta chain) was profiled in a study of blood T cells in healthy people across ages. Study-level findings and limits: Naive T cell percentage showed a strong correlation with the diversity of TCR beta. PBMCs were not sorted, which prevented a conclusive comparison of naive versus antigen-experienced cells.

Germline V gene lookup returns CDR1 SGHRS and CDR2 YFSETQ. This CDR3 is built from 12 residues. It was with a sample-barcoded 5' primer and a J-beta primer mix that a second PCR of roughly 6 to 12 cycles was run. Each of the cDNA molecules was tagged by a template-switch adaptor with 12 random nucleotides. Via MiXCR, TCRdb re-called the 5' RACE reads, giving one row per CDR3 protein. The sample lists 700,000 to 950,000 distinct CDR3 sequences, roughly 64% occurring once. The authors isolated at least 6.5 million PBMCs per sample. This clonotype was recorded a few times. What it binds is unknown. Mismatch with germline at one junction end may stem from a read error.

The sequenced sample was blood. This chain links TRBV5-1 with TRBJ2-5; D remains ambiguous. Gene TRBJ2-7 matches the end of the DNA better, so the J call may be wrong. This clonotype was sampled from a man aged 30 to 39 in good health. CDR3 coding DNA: TGTGCCAGCAGCTTAGTGGGTAACGAGCAGTACTTC. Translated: CASSLVGNEQYF.